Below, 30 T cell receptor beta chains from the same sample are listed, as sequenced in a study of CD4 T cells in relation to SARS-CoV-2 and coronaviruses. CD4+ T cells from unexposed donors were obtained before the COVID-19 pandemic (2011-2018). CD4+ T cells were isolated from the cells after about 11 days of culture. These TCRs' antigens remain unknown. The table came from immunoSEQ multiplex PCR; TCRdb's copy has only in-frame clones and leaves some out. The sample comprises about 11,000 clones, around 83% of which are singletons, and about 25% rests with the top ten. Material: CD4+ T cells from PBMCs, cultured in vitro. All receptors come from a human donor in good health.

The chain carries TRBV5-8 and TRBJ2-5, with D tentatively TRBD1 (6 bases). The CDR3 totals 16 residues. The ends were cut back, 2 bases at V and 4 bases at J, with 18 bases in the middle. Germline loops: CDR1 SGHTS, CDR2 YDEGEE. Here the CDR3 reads CASSLRTVTFRETQYF. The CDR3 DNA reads TGTGCCAGCAGCTTACGGACAGTGACGTTTCGAGAGACCCAGTACTTC.

CDR3 protein: CASSEGDSPNEKLFF. Written as DNA, the CDR3 is TGTGCCAGCAGCGAAGGGGACAGTCCCAATGAAAAACTGTTTTTT. This rearrangement joins TRBV7-9 to TRBJ1-4, with 7 bases fitting TRBD1. The CDR3 runs to 15 residues. The germline V gene has CDR1 SEHNR and CDR2 FQNEAQ (reference sequence). The trim removed 5 bases at V and 5 bases at J, leaving 8 bases unmatched.

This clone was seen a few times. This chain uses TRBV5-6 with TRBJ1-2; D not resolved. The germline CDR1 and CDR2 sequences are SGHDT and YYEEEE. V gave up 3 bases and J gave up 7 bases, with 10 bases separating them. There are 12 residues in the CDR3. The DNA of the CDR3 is TGTGCCAGCAGCTCGACGGACCTTGGCTACACCTTC. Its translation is CASSSTDLGYTF.

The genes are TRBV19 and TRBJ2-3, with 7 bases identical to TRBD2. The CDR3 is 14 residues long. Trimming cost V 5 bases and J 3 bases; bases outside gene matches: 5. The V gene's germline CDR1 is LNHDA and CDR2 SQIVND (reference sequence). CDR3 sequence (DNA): TGTGCCAGTAGTTGGGGGGGAGGGACAGATACGCAGTATTTT. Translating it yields CASSWGGGTDTQYF.

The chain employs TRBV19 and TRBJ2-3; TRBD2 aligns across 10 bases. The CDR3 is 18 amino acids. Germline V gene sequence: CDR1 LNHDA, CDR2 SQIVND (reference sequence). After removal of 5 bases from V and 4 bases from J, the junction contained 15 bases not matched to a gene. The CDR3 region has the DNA TGTGCCAGTAGTTTGCAAGCGGGAGGGCCTGAAAGGGCAGATACGCAGTATTTT. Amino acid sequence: CASSLQAGGPERADTQYF.

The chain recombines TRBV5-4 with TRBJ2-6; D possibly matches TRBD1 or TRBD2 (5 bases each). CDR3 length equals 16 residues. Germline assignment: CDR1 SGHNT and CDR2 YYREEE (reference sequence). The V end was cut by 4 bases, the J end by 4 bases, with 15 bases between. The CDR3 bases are TGTGCCAGCAGCCTGTACGGGACGTCCGGGGCCAACGTCCTGACTTTC. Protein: CASSLYGTSGANVLTF. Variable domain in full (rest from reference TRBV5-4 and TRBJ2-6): ETGVTQSPTHLIKTRGQQVTLRCSSQSGHNTVSWYQQALGQGPQFIFQYYREEENGRGNFPPRFSGLQFPNYSSELNVNALELDDSALYLCASSLYGTSGANVLTFGAGSRLTVL.

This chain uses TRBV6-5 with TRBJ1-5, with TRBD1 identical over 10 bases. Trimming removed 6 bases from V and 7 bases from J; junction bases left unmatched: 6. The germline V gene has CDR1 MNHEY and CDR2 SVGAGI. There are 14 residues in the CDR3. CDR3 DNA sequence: TGTGCCAGCAGCCGACAGGGGGCCGGGCAGCCCCAGCATTTT. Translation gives CASSRQGAGQPQHF.

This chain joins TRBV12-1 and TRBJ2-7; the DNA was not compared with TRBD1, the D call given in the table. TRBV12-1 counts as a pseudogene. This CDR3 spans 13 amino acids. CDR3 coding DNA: TGTGCCAGCAGCCAATCACAGGACTACGAGCAGTACTTC. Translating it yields CASSQSQDYEQYF.

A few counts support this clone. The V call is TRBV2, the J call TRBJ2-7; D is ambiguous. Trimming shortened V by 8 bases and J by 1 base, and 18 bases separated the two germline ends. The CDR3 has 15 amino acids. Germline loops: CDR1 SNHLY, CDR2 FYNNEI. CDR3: CASSESFVSSYEQYF. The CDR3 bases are TGTGCCAGCTCCGAAAGTTTCGTGTCGTCCTACGAGCAGTACTTC. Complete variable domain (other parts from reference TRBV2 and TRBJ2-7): EPEVTQTPSHQVTQMGQEVILRCVPISNHLYFYWYRQILGQKVEFLVSFYNNEISEKSEIFDDQFSVERPDGSNFTLKIRSTKLEDSAMYFCASSESFVSSYEQYFGPGTRLTVT.

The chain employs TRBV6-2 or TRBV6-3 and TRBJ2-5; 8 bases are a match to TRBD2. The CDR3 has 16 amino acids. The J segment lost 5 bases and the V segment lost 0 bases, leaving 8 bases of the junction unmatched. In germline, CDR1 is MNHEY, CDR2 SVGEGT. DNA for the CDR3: TGTGCCAGCAGTTACTCGACCGCTAGCGGGTGGGAGACCCAGTACTTC. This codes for CASSYSTASGWETQYF.

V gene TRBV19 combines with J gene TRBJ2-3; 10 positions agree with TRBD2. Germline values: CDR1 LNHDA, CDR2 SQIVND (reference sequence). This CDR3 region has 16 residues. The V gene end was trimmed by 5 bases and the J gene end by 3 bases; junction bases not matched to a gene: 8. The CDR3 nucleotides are TGTGCCAGTAGTCGGGCTAGCGGGAGTGGGACAGATACGCAGTATTTT. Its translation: CASSRASGSGTDTQYF. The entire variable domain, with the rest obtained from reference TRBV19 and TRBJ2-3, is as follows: DGGITQSPKYLFRKEGQNVTLSCEQNLNHDAMYWYRQDPGQGLRLIYYSQIVNDFQKGDIAEGYSVSREKKESFPLTVTSAQKNPTAFYLCASSRASGSGTDTQYFGPGTRLTVL.

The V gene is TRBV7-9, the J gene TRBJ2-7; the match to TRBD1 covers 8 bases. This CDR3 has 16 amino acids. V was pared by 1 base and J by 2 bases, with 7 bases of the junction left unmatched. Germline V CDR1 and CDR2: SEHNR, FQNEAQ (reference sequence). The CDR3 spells CASSLVVTGGTYEQYF. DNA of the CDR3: TGTGCCAGCAGCTTAGTGGTAACAGGGGGTACCTACGAGCAGTACTTC.

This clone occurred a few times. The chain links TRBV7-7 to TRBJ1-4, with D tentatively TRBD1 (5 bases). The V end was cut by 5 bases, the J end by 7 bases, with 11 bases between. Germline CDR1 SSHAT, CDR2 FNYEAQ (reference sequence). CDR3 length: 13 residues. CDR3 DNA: TGTGCCAGCAGCCCCGGGGCTGGTGAAAAACTGTTTTTT. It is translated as CASSPGAGEKLFF.

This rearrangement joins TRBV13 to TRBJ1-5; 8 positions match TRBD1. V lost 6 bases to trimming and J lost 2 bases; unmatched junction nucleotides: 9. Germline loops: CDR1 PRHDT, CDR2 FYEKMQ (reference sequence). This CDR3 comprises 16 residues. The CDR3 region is CASSCGTGLGNQPQHF. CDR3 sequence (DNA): TGTGCCAGCAGTTGCGGGACAGGCCTTGGCAATCAGCCCCAGCATTTT.

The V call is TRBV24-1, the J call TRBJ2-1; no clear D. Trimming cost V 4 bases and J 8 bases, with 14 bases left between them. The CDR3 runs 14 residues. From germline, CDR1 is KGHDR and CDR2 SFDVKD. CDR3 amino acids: CATSEILRPDEQFF. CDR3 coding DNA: TGTGCCACCAGTGAGATACTTAGGCCGGATGAGCAGTTCTTC.

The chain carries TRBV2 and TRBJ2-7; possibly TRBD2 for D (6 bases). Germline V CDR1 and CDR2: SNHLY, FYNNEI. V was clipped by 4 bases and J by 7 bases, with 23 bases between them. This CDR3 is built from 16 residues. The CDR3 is CASSVPLSREYGEQYF. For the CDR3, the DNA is TGTGCCAGCAGTGTACCTCTATCGCGGGAATATGGTGAGCAGTACTTC.

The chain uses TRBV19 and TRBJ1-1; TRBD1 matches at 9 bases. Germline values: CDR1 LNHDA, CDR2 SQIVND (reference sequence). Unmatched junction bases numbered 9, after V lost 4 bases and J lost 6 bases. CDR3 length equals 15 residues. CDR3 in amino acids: CASSNPYRGRSEAFF. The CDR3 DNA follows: TGTGCCAGTAGTAATCCCTACAGGGGGCGGTCTGAAGCTTTCTTT. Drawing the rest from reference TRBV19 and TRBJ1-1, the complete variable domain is DGGITQSPKYLFRKEGQNVTLSCEQNLNHDAMYWYRQDPGQGLRLIYYSQIVNDFQKGDIAEGYSVSREKKESFPLTVTSAQKNPTAFYLCASSNPYRGRSEAFFGQGTRLTVV.

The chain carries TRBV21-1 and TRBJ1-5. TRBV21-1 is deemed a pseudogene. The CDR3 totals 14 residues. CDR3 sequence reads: CASSRRRGGQPQHF. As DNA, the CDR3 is TGTGCCAGCAGCAGACGTAGGGGGGGGCAGCCCCAGCATTTT.

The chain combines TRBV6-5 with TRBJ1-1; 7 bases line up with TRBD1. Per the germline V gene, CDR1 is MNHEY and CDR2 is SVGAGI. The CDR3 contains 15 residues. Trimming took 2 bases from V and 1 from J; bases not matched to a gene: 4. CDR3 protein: CASSYGWDRNTEAFF. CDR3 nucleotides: TGTGCCAGCAGTTACGGGTGGGACAGGAACACTGAAGCTTTCTTT.

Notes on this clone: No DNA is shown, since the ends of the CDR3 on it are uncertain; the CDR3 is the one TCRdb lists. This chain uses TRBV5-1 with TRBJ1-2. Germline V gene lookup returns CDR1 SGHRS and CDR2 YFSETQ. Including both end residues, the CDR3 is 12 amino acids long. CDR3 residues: CASSLVGGGATF.

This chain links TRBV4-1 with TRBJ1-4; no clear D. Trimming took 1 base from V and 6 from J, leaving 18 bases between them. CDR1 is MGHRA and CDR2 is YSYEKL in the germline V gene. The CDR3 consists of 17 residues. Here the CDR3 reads CASSQGGFWESDEKLFF. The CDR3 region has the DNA TGCGCCAGCAGCCAAGGTGGTTTTTGGGAATCGGATGAAAAACTGTTTTTT.

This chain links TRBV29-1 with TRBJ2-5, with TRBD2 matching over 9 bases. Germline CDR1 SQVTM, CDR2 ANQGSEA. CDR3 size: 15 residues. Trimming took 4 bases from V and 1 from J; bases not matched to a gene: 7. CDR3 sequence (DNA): TGCAGCGTTGGAGCTAGCGGGACACTCCAAGAGACCCAGTACTTC. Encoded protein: CSVGASGTLQETQYF. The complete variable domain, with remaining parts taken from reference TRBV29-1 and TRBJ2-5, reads SAVISQKPSRDICQRGTSLTIQCQVDSQVTMMFWYRQQPGQSLTLIATANQGSEATYESGFVIDKFPISRPNLTFSTLTVSNMSPEDSSIYLCSVGASGTLQETQYFGPGTRLLVL.

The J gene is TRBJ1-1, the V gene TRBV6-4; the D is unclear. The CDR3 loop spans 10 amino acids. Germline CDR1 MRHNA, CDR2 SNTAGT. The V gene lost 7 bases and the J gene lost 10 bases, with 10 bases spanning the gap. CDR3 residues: CASMSWAAFF. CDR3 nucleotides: TGTGCCAGCATGAGTTGGGCAGCTTTCTTT.

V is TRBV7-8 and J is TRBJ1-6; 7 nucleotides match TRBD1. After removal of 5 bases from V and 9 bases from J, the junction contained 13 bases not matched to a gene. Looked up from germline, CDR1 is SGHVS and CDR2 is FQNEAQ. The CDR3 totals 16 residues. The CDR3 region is CASSSGTEVLVSPLHF. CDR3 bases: TGTGCCAGCAGCAGCGGGACAGAGGTATTAGTTTCACCCCTCCACTTT.

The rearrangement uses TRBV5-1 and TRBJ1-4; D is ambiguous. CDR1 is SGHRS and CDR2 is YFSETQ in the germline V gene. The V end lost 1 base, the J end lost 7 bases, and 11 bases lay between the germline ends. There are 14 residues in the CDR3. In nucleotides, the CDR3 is TGCGCCAGCAGCTTGATTGGGCAGGTTGAAAAACTGTTTTTT. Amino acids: CASSLIGQVEKLFF.

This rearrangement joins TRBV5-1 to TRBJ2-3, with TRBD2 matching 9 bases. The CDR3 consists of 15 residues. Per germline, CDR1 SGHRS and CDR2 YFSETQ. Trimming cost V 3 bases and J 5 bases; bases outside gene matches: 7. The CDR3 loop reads CASSSSGGFGDTQYF. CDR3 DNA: TGCGCCAGCAGCTCAAGCGGGGGGTTTGGAGATACGCAGTATTTT.

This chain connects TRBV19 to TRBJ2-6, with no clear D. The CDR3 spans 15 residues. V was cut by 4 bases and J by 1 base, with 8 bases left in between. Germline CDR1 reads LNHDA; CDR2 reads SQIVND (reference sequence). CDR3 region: CASSTLLSGANVLTF. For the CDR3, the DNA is TGTGCCAGTAGTACCCTCCTATCTGGGGCCAACGTCCTGACTTTC.

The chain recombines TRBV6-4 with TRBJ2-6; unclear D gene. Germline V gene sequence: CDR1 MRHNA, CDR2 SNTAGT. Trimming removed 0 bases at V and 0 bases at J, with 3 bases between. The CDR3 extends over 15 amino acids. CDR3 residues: CASSDSNSGANVLTF. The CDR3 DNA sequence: TGTGCCAGCAGTGACTCCAACTCTGGGGCCAACGTCCTGACTTTC.

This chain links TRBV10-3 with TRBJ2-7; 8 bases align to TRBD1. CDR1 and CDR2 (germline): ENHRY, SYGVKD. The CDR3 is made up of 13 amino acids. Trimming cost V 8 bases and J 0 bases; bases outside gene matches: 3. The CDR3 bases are TGTGCCATCGCGACAGGGGCCTCCTACGAGCAGTACTTC. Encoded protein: CAIATGASYEQYF.

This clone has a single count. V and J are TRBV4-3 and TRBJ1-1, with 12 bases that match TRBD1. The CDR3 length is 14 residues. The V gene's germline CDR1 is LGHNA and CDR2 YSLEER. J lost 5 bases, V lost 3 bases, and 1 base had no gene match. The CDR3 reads CASSQGQGATEAFF. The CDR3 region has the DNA TGCGCCAGCAGCCAGGGACAGGGGGCGACTGAAGCTTTCTTT.